These T cell receptor beta chains were read from a single sample in a study of control samples from healthy donors and cancer patients. TCRdb's copy holds only in-frame clones and misses some; the assay was immunoSEQ multiplex PCR. Here the sample spans fewer than 200,000 clones, roughly nine tenths being singletons. Sequencing used blood. These receptors originate from a man aged 25-45 years in good health. The CDR3 runs from the conserved cysteine through the conserved F or W. A D gene is named only where the DNA matches it firmly. Expanded clones get a size class; other rows say once, few or many, or leave the size out.

clone_size: NA; v_call: TRBV19; d_call: TRBD2; j_call: TRBJ2-3; cdr3_nt: TGTGCCAGTAGACCGACTAGCGCCATCACAGATACGCAGTATTTT; cdr3_aa: CASRPTSAITDTQYF
clone_size: once; v_call: TRBV4-3; d_call: NA; j_call: TRBJ1-5; cdr3_nt: TGCGCCAGCAGCCAAGACCCAGGGGAGCAGCCCCAGCATTTT; cdr3_aa: CASSQDPGEQPQHF
clone_size: NA; v_call: TRBV27; d_call: NA; j_call: TRBJ1-1; cdr3_nt: TGTGCCAGCAGAGGCCTTCAGGGGAACACTGAAGCTTTCTTT; cdr3_aa: CASRGLQGNTEAFF
clone_size: NA; v_call: TRBV5-6; d_call: TRBD1; j_call: TRBJ2-2; cdr3_nt: TGTGCCAGCAGCTTGGTAGGACAGGGGGCCGGGGAGCTGTTTTTT; cdr3_aa: CASSLVGQGAGELFF
clone_size: NA; v_call: TRBV19; d_call: NA; j_call: TRBJ1-4; cdr3_nt: TGTGCCAGTAGTCGGCAGGGTAATGAAAAACTGTTTTTT; cdr3_aa: CASSRQGNEKLFF
clone_size: NA; v_call: TRBV10-2; d_call: NA; j_call: TRBJ2-2; cdr3_nt: TGCGCCAGCAGTACTCAACCCGGGACAAAGAACACCGGGGAGCTGTTTTTT; cdr3_aa: CASSTQPGTKNTGELFF
clone_size: NA; v_call: TRBV10-1; d_call: NA; j_call: TRBJ1-2; cdr3_nt: TGCGCCAGCACTAAGGGGGGGCCTAACTATGGCTACACCTTC; cdr3_aa: CASTKGGPNYGYTF
clone_size: NA; v_call: TRBV11-2; d_call: NA; j_call: TRBJ1-1; cdr3_nt: TGTGCCAGCAGCTTGGGCCCGATGGGGGTGAACACTGAAGCTTTCTTT; cdr3_aa: CASSLGPMGVNTEAFF
clone_size: NA; v_call: TRBV5-1; d_call: TRBD2; j_call: TRBJ2-5; cdr3_nt: TGCGCCAGCAGCCGGGGGGTACTAGCGGACCAAGAGACCCAGTACTTC; cdr3_aa: CASSRGVLADQETQYF
clone_size: NA; v_call: TRBV9; d_call: NA; j_call: TRBJ2-1; cdr3_nt: TGTGCCAGCAGCGTAGTGTCGGGAGTCTTCAATGAGCAGTTCTTC; cdr3_aa: CASSVVSGVFNEQFF
clone_size: NA; v_call: TRBV2; d_call: TRBD2; j_call: TRBJ2-7; cdr3_nt: TGTGCCAGCACTTATCCAGCGGGAATATGGGAGCAGTACTTC; cdr3_aa: CASTYPAGIWEQYF
clone_size: NA; v_call: TRBV4-1; d_call: NA; j_call: TRBJ1-2; cdr3_nt: TGCGCCAGCAGCCAAGGCAGTGCCTATGGCTACACCTTC; cdr3_aa: CASSQGSAYGYTF
clone_size: NA; v_call: TRBV5-1; d_call: NA; j_call: TRBJ2-3; cdr3_nt: TGCGCCAGCAGCCCAGGGTCTGGGTCAGATACGCAGTATTTT; cdr3_aa: CASSPGSGSDTQYF
clone_size: NA; v_call: TRBV6-6; d_call: NA; j_call: TRBJ1-2; cdr3_nt: TGTGCCAGCAGTTTGGGGACCCGGAGCTACACCTTC; cdr3_aa: CASSLGTRSYTF
clone_size: few; v_call: TRBV28; d_call: TRBD1; j_call: TRBJ2-1; cdr3_nt: TGTGCCAGCAGCAGCATCCGGGACAGCTACAATGAGCAGTTCTTC; cdr3_aa: CASSSIRDSYNEQFF
clone_size: NA; v_call: TRBV7-9; d_call: NA; j_call: TRBJ2-2; cdr3_nt: TGTGCCAGCAGCTTTAGACCTCGGACGAACACCGGGGAGCTGTTTTTT; cdr3_aa: CASSFRPRTNTGELFF
clone_size: NA; v_call: TRBV19; d_call: NA; j_call: TRBJ2-4; cdr3_nt: TGTGCCAGTAGTACCGGGACCCTCAAATCCTTAGCCAAAAACATTCAGTACTTC; cdr3_aa: CASSTGTLKSLAKNIQYF
clone_size: NA; v_call: TRBV7-2; d_call: NA; j_call: TRBJ1-5; cdr3_nt: TGTGCCAGCAGCTTAAGGGGGTTTGGGCAGCCCCAGCATTTT; cdr3_aa: CASSLRGFGQPQHF
clone_size: NA; v_call: TRBV19; d_call: NA; j_call: TRBJ2-3; cdr3_nt: TGTGCCAGCCGAGGGGGGGGGAGCACAGATACGCAGTATTTT; cdr3_aa: CASRGGGSTDTQYF
clone_size: once; v_call: TRBV24-1; d_call: TRBD1; j_call: TRBJ1-1; cdr3_nt: TGTGCCACCAGTGAGCGGACAGGGGGGGCTGAAGCTTTCTTT; cdr3_aa: CATSERTGGAEAFF
clone_size: few; v_call: TRBV30; d_call: NA; j_call: TRBJ1-1; cdr3_nt: TGTGCCTGGAGTCCTGACGCAGTGGCAGGAGCTTTCTTT; cdr3_aa: CAWSPDAVAGAFF
clone_size: NA; v_call: TRBV3-1/TRBV3-2; d_call: TRBD1; j_call: TRBJ2-1; cdr3_nt: TGTGCCAGCAGCCGGGAGGACAGGGCTTCCTACAATGAGCAGTTCTTC; cdr3_aa: CASSREDRASYNEQFF
clone_size: NA; v_call: TRBV6-1; d_call: NA; j_call: TRBJ2-7; cdr3_nt: TGTGCCAGCAGTGAAGCCGGGGAGACGAAGCAGTACTTC; cdr3_aa: CASSEAGETKQYF
clone_size: many; v_call: TRBV28; d_call: TRBD1; j_call: TRBJ2-7; cdr3_nt: TGTGCCAGCAGTAGGTCCCGGACAGGGGTCGACGAGCAGTACTTC; cdr3_aa: CASSRSRTGVDEQYF
clone_size: NA; v_call: TRBV7-9; d_call: NA; j_call: TRBJ2-7; cdr3_nt: TGTGCCAGCAGCCGTAGCGGCTACGAGCAGTACTTC; cdr3_aa: CASSRSGYEQYF
clone_size: once; v_call: TRBV2; d_call: NA; j_call: TRBJ2-6; cdr3_nt: TGTGCCAGCAGTGCCTTGGGGGGGACAGCTGGGGCCAACGTCCTGACTTTC; cdr3_aa: CASSALGGTAGANVLTF
clone_size: NA; v_call: TRBV28; d_call: NA; j_call: TRBJ2-2; cdr3_nt: TGTGCCAGCAGTTTGGGGCACCCGAGCACCGGGGAGCTGTTTTTT; cdr3_aa: CASSLGHPSTGELFF
clone_size: NA; v_call: TRBV6-2/TRBV6-3; d_call: NA; j_call: TRBJ2-7; cdr3_nt: TGTGCCAGCAGTTACCTTCCGGGGGCGAAGTACGAGCAGTACTTC; cdr3_aa: CASSYLPGAKYEQYF
clone_size: NA; v_call: TRBV9; d_call: NA; j_call: TRBJ2-3; cdr3_nt: TGTGCCAGCAGCGTAGGAGGGCTAGATGTAGATACGCAGTATTTT; cdr3_aa: CASSVGGLDVDTQYF
clone_size: NA; v_call: TRBV24-1; d_call: NA; j_call: TRBJ2-7; cdr3_nt: TGTGCCACCAGTGACCGCAGGGGGGGCGAGCAGTACTTC; cdr3_aa: CATSDRRGGEQYF
clone_size: NA; v_call: TRBV6-6; d_call: NA; j_call: TRBJ2-7; cdr3_nt: TGTGCCAGCAGTCTAAGAGGGCCGGGCGCCTCCTCCTACGAGCAGTACTTC; cdr3_aa: CASSLRGPGASSYEQYF
clone_size: NA; v_call: TRBV7-9; d_call: NA; j_call: TRBJ2-1; cdr3_nt: TGTGCCAGCAGCCCTGACAGGAGCTCCTACAATGAGCAGTTCTTC; cdr3_aa: CASSPDRSSYNEQFF
clone_size: NA; v_call: TRBV5-1; d_call: NA; j_call: TRBJ2-1; cdr3_nt: TGCGCCAGCAGCCCCCCAGGGGCGGAAGAGCAGTTCTTC; cdr3_aa: CASSPPGAEEQFF
clone_size: NA; v_call: TRBV3-1/TRBV3-2; d_call: NA; j_call: TRBJ2-3; cdr3_nt: TGTGCCAGCAGCCAAGGGGATCCCCCCAGTGGAGATACGCAGTATTTT; cdr3_aa: CASSQGDPPSGDTQYF
clone_size: NA; v_call: TRBV5-4; d_call: TRBD2; j_call: TRBJ2-5; cdr3_nt: TGTGCCAGCAGCCAGGGCACTAGCGGGGGGCAAGAGACCCAGTACTTC; cdr3_aa: CASSQGTSGGQETQYF
clone_size: NA; v_call: TRBV5-5; d_call: TRBD1; j_call: TRBJ1-3; cdr3_nt: TGTGCCAGCAGCTCAGGGGGCTCTGGAAACACCATATATTTT; cdr3_aa: CASSSGGSGNTIYF
clone_size: once; v_call: TRBV7-8; d_call: NA; j_call: TRBJ2-5; cdr3_nt: TGTGCTACGCAAGAGACCCAGTACTTC; cdr3_aa: CATQETQYF
clone_size: NA; v_call: TRBV2; d_call: NA; j_call: TRBJ2-7; cdr3_nt: TGTGCCAGCAGTTTGGGGCGGGCCAGCTACGAGCAGTACTTC; cdr3_aa: CASSLGRASYEQYF
clone_size: NA; v_call: TRBV27; d_call: NA; j_call: TRBJ1-4; cdr3_nt: TGTGCCAGCAGTTCTCAGGACAGACCGAATGAAAAACTGTTTTTT; cdr3_aa: CASSSQDRPNEKLFF
clone_size: NA; v_call: TRBV3-1/TRBV3-2; d_call: NA; j_call: TRBJ1-1; cdr3_nt: TGTGCCAGCAGACAAACAGGGCGGACTGAAGCTTTCTTT; cdr3_aa: CASRQTGRTEAFF
clone_size: NA; v_call: TRBV18; d_call: TRBD1; j_call: TRBJ2-1; cdr3_nt: TGTGCCAGCTCACCGTCCGGGACAGGCCCCGCCGGGGCGTTCTTC; cdr3_aa: CASSPSGTGPAGAFF
clone_size: once; v_call: TRBV12-3/TRBV12-4; d_call: NA; j_call: TRBJ1-2; cdr3_nt: TGTGCCAGCAGCCCCACTACGGGGTATGGCTACACCTTC; cdr3_aa: CASSPTTGYGYTF
clone_size: NA; v_call: TRBV11-2; d_call: NA; j_call: TRBJ1-1; cdr3_nt: TGTGCCAGCAGCTCAGTAAGGGTTAACACTGAAGCTTTCTTT; cdr3_aa: CASSSVRVNTEAFF
clone_size: NA; v_call: TRBV6-2/TRBV6-3; d_call: NA; j_call: TRBJ1-1; cdr3_nt: TGTGCCAGCAGCCCCCCTTCATATGGCACTGAAGCTTTCTTT; cdr3_aa: CASSPPSYGTEAFF
clone_size: NA; v_call: TRBV10-3; d_call: TRBD2; j_call: TRBJ2-2; cdr3_nt: TGTGCCAGCGCCGCGCTTACTAGCGGGGGGGCCGGGGAGCTGTTTTTT; cdr3_aa: CASAALTSGGAGELFF
clone_size: NA; v_call: TRBV5-1; d_call: TRBD1; j_call: TRBJ2-7; cdr3_nt: TGCGCCAGTAGACAGGGGGATGTGCAGTACTTC; cdr3_aa: CASRQGDVQYF
clone_size: NA; v_call: TRBV7-3; d_call: TRBD1; j_call: TRBJ2-2; cdr3_nt: TGTGCCAGCAGCCCGTTGGGAACAGGGGTAACCGGGGAGCTGTTTTTT; cdr3_aa: CASSPLGTGVTGELFF
clone_size: NA; v_call: TRBV6-1; d_call: NA; j_call: TRBJ2-1; cdr3_nt: TGTGCCAGCAGTGAAGATTATGGCAGGGGCAATGAGCAGTTCTTC; cdr3_aa: CASSEDYGRGNEQFF
clone_size: NA; v_call: TRBV11-2; d_call: TRBD1; j_call: TRBJ2-3; cdr3_nt: TGTGCCAGCAGCCCGGACAGGGGAGGAGCAGATACGCAGTATTTT; cdr3_aa: CASSPDRGGADTQYF
clone_size: NA; v_call: TRBV5-6; d_call: TRBD1; j_call: TRBJ1-6; cdr3_nt: TGTGCCAGCAGCTTATCGGGACAGGGAGGAGGCTCCTATAATTCACCCCTCCACTTT; cdr3_aa: CASSLSGQGGGSYNSPLHF